The 18 T cell receptor beta chains below all came from one sample that was sequenced in a study of blood T cell repertoires in COVID-19. Generated by immunoSEQ multiplex PCR, the TCRdb table keeps only in-frame clones and is missing some. This table holds under 300,000 clones, about nine tenths found once. Sequencing was carried out using peripheral blood. These receptors originate from a man aged 25-45 years who had recovered from COVID-19.

The chain is built from TRBV6-4 and TRBJ2-3; TRBD2 matches at 16 bases. V lost 2 bases and J lost 1; bases outside the gene matches: 3. Germline assignment: CDR1 MRHNA and CDR2 SNTAGT. CDR3 length: 18 amino acids. CDR3 in amino acids: CASSDTGTSGGGTDTQYF. The CDR3 region has the DNA TGTGCCAGCAGTGACACCGGGACTAGCGGGGGGGGCACAGATACGCAGTATTTT.

The rearrangement links TRBV10-2 to TRBJ2-1; TRBD1 matches 10 bases. Germline values: CDR1 WSHSY, CDR2 SAAADI. The CDR3 consists of 14 residues. The V segment lost 10 bases and the J segment 8 bases; nucleotides outside the gene matches: 11. CDR3 DNA sequence: TGCGCCACCCTTACGGGACAGGGGAGTTATGAGCAGTTCTTC. It codes for CATLTGQGSYEQFF.

The gene calls are TRBV6-5 and TRBJ1-2; the match to TRBD1 covers 8 bases. CDR1 is MNHEY and CDR2 is SVGAGI in the germline V gene. V lost 6 bases, J lost 4 bases, and 7 bases stayed unmatched. The CDR3 sequence is 14 residues long. CDR3 sequence reads: CASRRGQGVYGYTF. The CDR3 DNA reads TGTGCCAGCAGGCGAGGACAGGGCGTCTATGGCTACACCTTC.

The chain couples TRBV6-5 to TRBJ1-2; D unresolved. From germline, CDR1 is MNHEY and CDR2 SVGAGI. Trimming took off 6 bases at V and 8 bases at J, with 16 bases between the two ends. The CDR3 covers 13 residues. CDR3: CASSFTPRRGYTF. CDR3 nucleotide sequence: TGTGCCAGCAGCTTCACCCCCCGGAGGGGCTACACCTTC.

Written as DNA, the CDR3 is TGTGCCAGCAGCGTACTGGCGGGGGGGCAGACCGGGGAGCTGTTTTTT. It codes for CASSVLAGGQTGELFF. The chain carries TRBV9 and TRBJ2-2; 9 nucleotides align to TRBD2. CDR1 is SGDLS and CDR2 is YYNGEE in the germline V gene. V lost 1 base and J lost 5; bases outside the gene matches: 6. The CDR3 is 16 amino acids.

The J gene is TRBJ2-7, the V gene TRBV27; tentative D call: TRBD1 (5 bases). Trimming stripped 3 bases from V and 6 bases from J, with 9 bases between. Germline CDR1 and CDR2: MNHEY and SMNVEV (reference sequence). The CDR3 contains 12 residues. The CDR3 sequence is CASSFAQGEQYF. The CDR3 region has the DNA TGTGCCAGCAGTTTCGCCCAGGGCGAGCAGTACTTC.

The chain recombines TRBV5-1 with TRBJ1-2; 7 positions match TRBD1. The trim removed 4 bases at V and 8 bases at J, leaving 11 bases unmatched. The CDR3 covers 14 residues. Germline V lookup: CDR1 SGHRS, CDR2 YFSETQ. CDR3 DNA sequence: TGCGCCAGCAGCCCGGGGACAGTGGGTGTGGGCTACACCTTC. Encoded protein: CASSPGTVGVGYTF.

The chain combines TRBV11-2 with TRBJ2-5; 9 bases line up with TRBD2. From germline, CDR1 is SGHAT and CDR2 FQNNGV. V shed 5 bases, J shed 3 bases, and the junction held 10 bases outside the gene matches. The CDR3 is 16 amino acids. As DNA, the CDR3 is TGTGCCAGCAGCGTCACTGCGGCTAGCGGGGAAGAGACCCAGTACTTC. Translated: CASSVTAASGEETQYF.

V usage is TRBV14 and J usage is TRBJ2-7; a possible D gene is TRBD1 (5 bases). The V end was cut by 4 bases, the J end by 1 base, with 14 bases between. In germline, CDR1 is SGHDN, CDR2 FVKESK. The CDR3 sequence is 15 residues long. The CDR3 sequence: CASSRQGILSYEQYF. In DNA form, the CDR3 reads TGTGCCAGCAGCCGTCAGGGTATCCTATCCTACGAGCAGTACTTC.

The chain couples TRBV6-5 to TRBJ2-5; a weak D match, TRBD2 (5 bases). The V and J ends lost 0 bases and 2 bases respectively, with 13 bases between them. Germline CDR1 reads MNHEY; CDR2 reads SVGAGI. The CDR3 has 16 residues. DNA for the CDR3: TGTGCCAGCAGTTACTCGTTGGGAGACTATCAAGAGACCCAGTACTTC. Protein sequence: CASSYSLGDYQETQYF.

The CDR3 DNA reads TGTGCCAGCAGCCATGTCGGACAGGGCTACGAGCAGTACTTC. This codes for CASSHVGQGYEQYF. The chain employs TRBV3-1 (or the pseudogene TRBV3-2) and TRBJ2-7; 8 bases match TRBD1. CDR1 and CDR2 (germline): LGHDT, YNNKEL (reference sequence). This CDR3 has 14 amino acids. The junction had 4 bases not matched to a gene; V was cut back by 3 bases and J by 3 bases.

V usage is TRBV11-2 and J usage is TRBJ1-2, with 7 bases identical to TRBD1. This CDR3 comprises 14 residues. With 10 bases clipped from V and 8 bases from J, the junction kept 16 bases outside the gene matches. The germline gives CDR1 SGHAT, CDR2 FQNNGV. CDR3 region: CATSSLTGDPGYTF. The CDR3 nucleotides read TGTGCCACCTCAAGCCTTACAGGGGACCCGGGCTACACCTTC.

The chain carries TRBV30 and TRBJ1-4; maybe TRBD1 (6 bases). CDR3 length: 12 amino acids. Between the trimmed V and J ends, which lost 2 bases and 8 bases, there was a span of 9 bases. Germline lookup yields CDR1 GTSNPN and CDR2 SVGIG (reference sequence). In DNA, the CDR3 is TGTGCCTGGAGTCGGACAGACGAAAAACTGTTTTTT. It yields the protein CAWSRTDEKLFF.

Only a few counts were recorded for this clone. The chain combines TRBV30 with TRBJ1-5; 7 bases align to TRBD1. J gave up 4 bases and V 1 base, and 7 bases lay outside the gene matches. The CDR3 has 15 amino acids. The germline V gene has CDR1 GTSNPN and CDR2 SVGIG (reference sequence). CDR3 bases: TGTGCCTGGAGTGCATGGACAGGACCGAATCAGCCCCAGCATTTT. This sequence encodes CAWSAWTGPNQPQHF.

This chain uses TRBV4-1 with TRBJ1-1; tentative D call: TRBD1 (6 bases). Trimming pared 1 base from V and 1 base from J, leaving 13 bases between. CDR3 length: 16 amino acids. Germline V gives CDR1 MGHRA, CDR2 YSYEKL. The CDR3 DNA sequence: TGCGCCAGCAGCCAAGTAGGTGGCAGGGGGAACACTGAAGCTTTCTTT. Residues: CASSQVGGRGNTEAFF.

The V gene is TRBV2, the J gene TRBJ2-7; 9 bases match TRBD2. Trimming removed 6 bases from V and 5 bases from J; junction bases left unmatched: 2. The CDR3 spans 12 residues. CDR1 and CDR2 (germline): SNHLY, FYNNEI. Written as DNA, the CDR3 is TGTGCCAGCAGGGCGGGGGGGGACGAGCAGTACTTC. Residues: CASRAGGDEQYF.

The rearrangement joins TRBV5-6 to TRBJ2-1, with TRBD1 matching over 8 bases. Germline values: CDR1 SGHDT, CDR2 YYEEEE. This CDR3 has 17 residues. The junction had 16 bases not matched to a gene; V was cut back by 4 bases and J by 7 bases. The CDR3 loop reads CASSVELRDRTFNEQFF. In DNA form, the CDR3 reads TGTGCCAGCAGCGTCGAGCTCCGGGACAGGACCTTTAATGAGCAGTTCTTC. The variable domain in full, completed from reference TRBV5-6 and TRBJ2-1, reads DAGVTQSPTHLIKTRGQQVTLRCSPKSGHDTVSWYQQALGQGPQFIFQYYEEEERQRGNFPDRFSGHQFPNYSSELNVNALLLGDSALYLCASSVELRDRTFNEQFFGPGTRLTVL.

The genes are TRBV27 and TRBJ2-1, with 9 positions matching TRBD1. The V gene end was trimmed by 5 bases and the J gene end by 8 bases; junction bases not matched to a gene: 10. In germline, CDR1 is MNHEY, CDR2 SMNVEV (reference sequence). The CDR3 sequence is 15 residues long. The CDR3 nucleotides are TGTGCCAGCAGTCCGAGGACAGGGGTAGTGTATGAGCAGTTCTTC. Translation: CASSPRTGVVYEQFF.